Following are 2 T cell receptor beta chains from one sample sequenced in a study of technical replicates of blood from a handful of donors. The assay was immunoSEQ multiplex PCR, and TCRdb's table has in-frame clones only and misses some. The sample shows 85,000 to 95,000 clones, almost 97% of them seen only once. The sequencing sample was made of T cells isolated from PBMCs. These receptors were obtained from a human donor in good health.

J is TRBJ2-4 and V is TRBV6-5; maybe TRBD2 (6 bases). Germline CDR1 and CDR2: MNHEY and SVGAGI. V gave up 3 bases and J gave up 1 base, with 13 bases separating them. The CDR3 runs to 16 residues. The CDR3 here is CASSYGPGGAKNIQYF. The CDR3 bases are TGTGCCAGCAGTTATGGGCCCGGAGGGGCCAAAAACATTCAGTACTTC.

This clone was detected only once. The V and J genes are TRBV10-3 and TRBJ2-1; 12 nucleotides align to TRBD2. CDR3 length: 15 amino acids. V gave up 8 bases and J gave up 7 bases; unmatched junction bases: 9. Germline CDR1 and CDR2: ENHRY and SYGVKD. In DNA, the CDR3 is TGTGCCATCTCCCAGACTAGCGGGAGAGGAAATGAGCAGTTCTTC. It yields the protein CAISQTSGRGNEQFF.